The 11 T cell receptor beta chains below all came from one sample that was sequenced in a study of T-cell memory formation after mild COVID-19 (dated by TCRdb to the early 2020s). Library construction relied on 5' RACE. Sequencing was performed on an Illumina NovaSeq 6000. Using fastp trimming at Q25 and MiXCR clonotype assembly, TCRdb reanalyzed the public sequencing data and kept in-frame beta chains. Rows with one shared CDR3 protein collapse into an entry with the most common genes and DNA. The table for this sample lists some 40,000 distinct CDR3 sequences; roughly 9% of them were counted only once. Together, the top ten hold about 12% of the sample. Sequenced input: PBMCs or a T cell subset sorted from them (not recorded which). Receptors were obtained from an adult woman who had mild COVID-19 (a few samples of this study predate the infection). The sample titles of this study are shuffled in the database, so cell type and time point are left out; the donor was told from shared clones.

This clonotype was seen a few times. J is TRBJ2-7 and V is TRBV5-1; 7 nucleotides align to TRBD1. Germline lookup yields CDR1 SGHRS and CDR2 YFSETQ. Trimming took 4 bases from V and 6 from J; bases not matched to a gene: 19. This CDR3 comprises 17 residues. CDR3 sequence: CASSQGVRGDSWGEQYF. In DNA form, the CDR3 reads TGCGCCAGCAGCCAGGGGGTCAGGGGCGATAGCTGGGGCGAGCAGTACTTC.

This clonotype was counted many times. The chain has TRBV6-2 or TRBV6-3 and TRBJ2-3; 7 bases fit TRBD2. CDR1 MNHEY and CDR2 SVGEGT come from the germline V gene. The CDR3 spans 16 residues. The V and J ends lost 6 bases and 2 bases, in that order; junction bases with no gene match: 11. In nucleotides, the CDR3 is TGTGCCAGCAGCACCTGGGGAGCGGGGAACACAGATACGCAGTATTTT. Translating gives CASSTWGAGNTDTQYF.

The chain links TRBV7-8 to TRBJ2-2; the D is unclear. The CDR3 runs 17 residues. In germline, CDR1 is SGHVS, CDR2 FQNEAQ. The V and J ends lost 5 bases and 0 bases respectively, with 16 bases between them. CDR3 protein: CASSPQSVVSNTGELFF. CDR3 DNA: TGTGCCAGCAGCCCCCAGTCGGTCGTCTCGAACACCGGGGAGCTGTTTTTT.

In this sample, this clonotype turned up a few times. The chain employs TRBV4-1 and TRBJ2-7; D remains unclear. Trimming cost V 1 base and J 5 bases, with 15 bases left between them. CDR3 length: 15 residues. Germline CDR1 reads MGHRA; CDR2 reads YSYEKL. The CDR3 sequence is CASSQVYGFADEQYF. DNA of the CDR3: TGCGCCAGCAGCCAAGTGTACGGGTTCGCCGACGAGCAGTACTTC.

The chain has TRBV9 and TRBJ2-1; D remains unclear. Germline V gene sequence: CDR1 SGDLS, CDR2 YYNGEE. This CDR3 has 14 residues. Trimming left V 0 bases short and J 5 bases short, with 9 bases between. As DNA, the CDR3 is TGTGCCAGCAGCGTAGCGAGCAACCACAATGAGCAGTTCTTC. Protein sequence: CASSVASNHNEQFF.

In its sample, this clonotype was seen once. This chain links TRBV7-2 with TRBJ2-3, with D unclear. Trimming pared 1 base from V and 5 bases from J, leaving 7 bases between. Germline V gives CDR1 SGHTA, CDR2 FQGNSA. There are 13 residues in the CDR3. The CDR3 sequence: CASSLEAQDTQYF. CDR3 nucleotide sequence: TGTGCCAGCAGCTTAGAGGCACAAGATACGCAGTATTTT.

This clonotype was recorded at least ten times. The rearrangement joins TRBV12-3 or TRBV12-4 to TRBJ2-7, with 10 bases matching TRBD2. V shed 3 bases and J 3 bases; nucleotides not matched to a gene: 14. The CDR3 is made up of 18 amino acids. The DNA of the CDR3 is TGTGCCAGCAGTTTGGGGCTAGCGGGAGCTACCAGAGTCTACGAGCAGTACTTC. Translation gives CASSLGLAGATRVYEQYF.

The rearrangement uses TRBV20-1 and TRBJ2-7; the D call may be TRBD1 or TRBD2 (5 bases each). This CDR3 comprises 13 residues. V was trimmed by 8 bases and J by 2 bases, leaving 16 bases between them. The germline V gene has CDR1 DFQATT and CDR2 SNEGSKA (reference sequence). The DNA for the CDR3 is TGCAGTACCAGACCCGGGACCACCTACGAGCAGTACTTC. It is translated as CSTRPGTTYEQYF.

A few counts support this clonotype. The rearrangement uses TRBV7-9 and TRBJ2-1; weak D call: TRBD1 (5 bases). The CDR3 spans 17 residues. The V end lost 1 base, the J end lost 7 bases, and 20 bases lay between the germline ends. Germline CDR1 is SEHNR and CDR2 is FQNEAQ (reference sequence). CDR3 nucleotides: TGTGCCAGCAGCTTAGGATTAGGGGTTCGGTGGACGAATGAGCAGTTCTTC. The encoded protein is CASSLGLGVRWTNEQFF.

The chain joins TRBV24-1 to TRBJ2-3; D gene uncertain. CDR1 and CDR2 from the germline V gene are KGHDR and SFDVKD. CDR3 length: 12 residues. Trimming cost V 5 bases and J 6 bases, with 8 bases left between them. The CDR3 sequence is CATSGTTDTQYF. CDR3 DNA: TGTGCCACCAGTGGAACGACCGATACGCAGTATTTT.

The chain has TRBV20-1 and TRBJ2-2; TRBD2 might be the D (5 bases). This CDR3 spans 12 amino acids. From germline, CDR1 is DFQATT and CDR2 SNEGSKA (reference sequence). With 6 bases removed from V and 9 bases from J, the gap between germline ends came to 14 bases. CDR3 nucleotide sequence: TGCAGTGCCGCTGACTACCACCGGGAGCTGTTTTTT. Amino acids: CSAADYHRELFF.